The rows below give T cell receptor beta chains drawn from one sample of a study of post-analysis software for immune sequencing data. MiXCR, run by TCRdb on the PCR reads, gives a single entry per CDR3 protein. The table has roughly 620,000 distinct CDR3 sequences, roughly 47% seen once. The sample comprised blood. The receptors derive from a girl aged 5-17 years with multiple sclerosis. Each CDR3 is given with its conserved first and last residue. D genes are given only for firm matches.

v_gene,j_gene,d_gene,CDR3aa
TRBV20-1,TRBJ2-1,TRBD2,CRASGGANEQFF
TRBV6-1,TRBJ1-2,-,CASSQRGTPWLDGYTF
TRBV20-1,TRBJ2-3,TRBD2,CSLPGTSLDTQYF
TRBV24-1,TRBJ2-3,TRBD2,CATSSPGLAGVTDTQYF
TRBV11-3,TRBJ1-2,TRBD1,CASSTRQGNGYTF
TRBV4-1,TRBJ2-5,-,CASGLTSAETQYF
TRBV7-3,TRBJ2-3,-,CASRPSTTQADTQYF
TRBV27,-,-,CASSRRGPGETQYF
TRBV10-3,TRBJ1-1,-,CAARPLEVTEAFF
TRBV6-2/TRBV6-3,TRBJ1-5,TRBD1,CASSQQGYQPQHF
TRBV12-3/TRBV12-4,TRBJ2-1,TRBD2,CASSNLLAGLSHEQFF
TRBV12-3/TRBV12-4,TRBJ2-5,TRBD1,CASRTNRQGAWETQYF
TRBV12-3/TRBV12-4,TRBJ2-3,-,CASSLDSDTQYF
TRBV4-1,TRBJ1-4,TRBD1,CASSQDVRTGRFATNEKLFF
TRBV4-1,TRBJ1-5,-,CASSQGTLVGGPNQPQHF
TRBV12-3/TRBV12-4,TRBJ1-5,-,CASSFAEPQHF
TRBV12-3/TRBV12-4,TRBJ2-3,-,CASSSAPDRQYF
TRBV10-3,TRBJ1-2,-,CAISESGQLSYYGYTF
TRBV10-3,TRBJ2-5,-,CAISDSTSGQETQYF
TRBV5-6,TRBJ2-7,TRBD1,CASSQGTGINEQYF
TRBV19,TRBJ2-1,TRBD2,CASSPGTTLNEQFF
TRBV6-5,TRBJ2-5,TRBD2,CASSYALTSGSGEQYF
TRBV24-1,TRBJ2-1,TRBD2,CATSDLRPGLGNEQFF
TRBV20-1,TRBJ1-2,-,CSAHREWDTNYGYTF
TRBV7-9,TRBJ1-5,TRBD1,CVSSFQTGGNNQPQHF
TRBV29-1,TRBJ2-5,TRBD2,CSVHSAGVKEQYF
TRBV5-1,TRBJ1-6,-,CASSFSPGNNSPLHF
TRBV3-1,-,TRBD2,CASSHPRLARETQYF
TRBV10-3,TRBJ2-2,-,CATYPGTLLNTGELFF
TRBV12-5,TRBJ2-5,-,CASGLQGLNQETQYF
TRBV7-2,TRBJ2-1,TRBD2,CASRPSGASSYNEQFF
TRBV12-3/TRBV12-4,TRBJ1-4,-,CASSFWRGDEKLFF
TRBV7-9,TRBJ2-3,-,CASSPALTDTQYF
TRBV15,TRBJ2-5,-,CATSRDGYRLQETQYF
TRBV11-2,TRBJ2-1,-,CASSMDSDTGSYNEQFF
TRBV14,TRBJ1-6,-,CASSQDVADSPLHF
TRBV7-2,TRBJ1-2,-,CASSLTGSKDYTF
TRBV27,TRBJ2-3,-,CASSSGARGDTQYF